Listed here is a single T cell receptor (beta chain). The antigen it binds to is not known. No per-base quality is available; no much larger clone lies one base away. Roughly 2 micrograms of genomic DNA were extracted from cryopreserved PBMCs for TCR beta library preparation. Longitudinal blood samples from CLL patients on ibrutinib monotherapy underwent high-throughput TCR beta sequencing. The patients took part in an open-label, single-center phase 2 trial of ibrutinib monotherapy. The germline V gene specifies SQVTM as CDR1 and ANQGSEA as CDR2. From cysteine to phenylalanine, the CDR3 is 14 amino acids long. Only CDR3 DNA is held: 42 bases, read in frame from base 1. Trimming removed 5 bases from V and 6 bases from J, leaving 19 bases between the germline ends. Each clonotype received, on average, approximately 9.9x coverage in deep resolution sequencing performed on a MiSeq, where the target depth lay between 1 in 1 million and 1 in 200,000 T cells. The immunoSEQ hsTCRB Kit was used to generate the TCR beta libraries. In the source study's methods: ImmunoSEQ Data Assistant and ImmunoSEQ Analyzer were used for data analysis, and V, D and J genes were assigned according to IMGT definitions. Clonality, which ranges from 0 to 1, was calculated by subtracting the normalized Shannon entropy of productive rearrangement frequencies from one. Only overrepresented clonotypes making up at least 0.05% of each patient's repertoire were included in the public clonotype analysis. Roughly 13 age-matched healthy donor repertoires from immuneACCESS served as clonality controls. TCRdb provides this immuneACCESS table in a form limited to in-frame rearrangements. Some clones are lacking; in checked studies, under half of them reflect an unresolved V gene, and why the rest are absent is not known. Clone size and the V and J calls come from that table; the DNA yielded D and trimming. A total of fewer than 400,000 clones appear in this sample, roughly 71% of them only once. Together, the top ten hold roughly 6% of the sample.

These data originate in a study of cytotoxic CD8 clonotypes in ibrutinib-treated CLL (dated by TCRdb to the early 2020s). Some background on the complete study: The cohort included about 15 treatment-naive and eleven to twelve relapsed/refractory patients; approximately 17 were IGHV unmutated. Responses were partial in some 24 patients and complete in 2; after median around 65 months follow-up, approximately 15 stayed in remission and roughly twelve progressed. Samples at response were collected after a median of around twelve months of treatment, with a range of roughly 6 to 40 months. On average, each sample had about 260,000 productive templates and roughly 95,000 productive rearrangements. Longitudinal samples were available for about 30% of the roughly 86 trial participants. Cryopreserved peripheral blood mononuclear cells were collected before treatment, at response, and at either disease progression or sustained remission. All remission and progressive disease samples were collected while patients were still receiving ibrutinib.

What the authors observed across the whole study: Baseline clonality was found to be higher than that of age-matched healthy donors and was strongly correlated with circulating CD8+ T-cell counts. Public clonotypes were found to be uncommon and were observed to contract or remain stable during treatment; the increase in clonality was shown to reflect expansion of private clonotypes at ibrutinib response. At ibrutinib response clonality went up, during sustained remission it held steady, and at progression it dropped back toward baseline. Sampling times were not matched between sustained-remission and progressing patients, and lymph node repertoires were not studied.

The sequencing here drew on PBMCs, taken after 36 months of ibrutinib treatment. The V and J segments used are TRBV29-1 and TRBJ1-1; a weak D assignment points to TRBD1 (6 bases agree). This sequence originates from a human donor with chronic lymphocytic leukemia. CDR3 loop: CSVYRGTPGAEAFF. The nucleotide sequence is TGCAGCGTTTATCGCGGGACCCCAGGGGCTGAAGCTTTCTTT.